This TCR beta chain is from a study of beta chain features in type 1 diabetes (dated 2018 in TCRdb). A note on the overall study: Mean age, gender distribution, total cell number and subset yield did not differ between patients and healthy donors. A total of approximately 100,000,000 sorted cells were examined across all samples, and the number of cells per subset was strongly correlated with RNA yield. In the study, recently diagnosed type 1 diabetes patients and matched healthy donors were compared on the TCRB repertoires of their sorted circulating CD4+ T cell subsets. Naive and central memory subsets were obtained from all 28 donors, but regulatory and stem cell-like memory subsets were isolated from only 8 patients and 8 healthy donors. Study-wide conclusions, independent of this receptor: At VDJ recombination sites, patients with type 1 diabetes made fewer insertions and deleted more nucleotides, a pattern implying thymic rearrangement abnormalities. Because cDNA was sequenced instead of genomic DNA, highly expressing activated cells could be over-represented, though the groups showed no difference in activation or CD3 levels. The naive, central memory and regulatory TCRB repertoires appeared to resemble one another more closely among patients than among healthy donors. In all four CD4+ subsets, TCRB CDR3 length was moderately but significantly shorter in type 1 diabetes patients. Shorter templates might have been favored by PCR, but patient and control samples were amplified and corrected together, so both groups would have been affected equally by any skew. Because small numbers of individuals were included in the HLA sub-analyses, any influence of HLA type on TCRB rearrangement was left unresolved.

Each donor gave one peripheral blood draw, averaging approximately 120 mL, which was collected into heparinised tubes. Naive, central memory, regulatory and stem cell-like memory CD4+ T cells were sorted on a BD FACSAria II using a panel including CD45RO, CCR7, CD25, CD127, CD95 and CD27. All sorted populations exceeded 95% purity. PBMCs were separated immediately by Lymphoprep density gradient centrifugation and were stained directly, without being cultured. To minimize batch effects, samples were stained and sorted in pairs, one healthy donor with one patient per experiment. The CDR3 measures 12 amino acids from cysteine to phenylalanine. Left in the record is the CDR3 DNA by itself, 36 bases read in frame from the first base. Relative to germline, V is 3 bases shorter and J is 3 bases shorter, with 8 bases between their ends. CDR1 and CDR2 are drawn from the germline V gene (reference sequence): GTSNPN, SVGIG.

The High Capacity cDNA Reverse Transcription Kit was used to reverse transcribe all of the isolated RNA, meaning that expressed TCRB transcripts were what got sequenced. Deep immunoSEQ sequencing was applied to naive, central memory and regulatory T cell samples, giving an average of roughly 3.6 million total reads per sample. Sorted cells were lysed in RLT buffer and RNA was extracted with DNase-treated RNeasy Micro or Mini kits, depending on cell number. To prevent cross-contamination, each cell subset was processed individually, whereas patient and healthy donor samples were processed jointly. Using the immunoSEQ multiplex PCR, TCRB sequences were amplified from cDNA into 87-bp fragments spanning the CDR3 region. The amplicons were sequenced using the Illumina HiSeq platform. In the source study's methods: Synthetic template baselines were used to correct PCR bias computationally, reads within Hamming distance 2 were collapsed, and singletons that could not be merged were discarded. Reads were aligned against IMGT so that V, D and J genes, CDR3 length and insertions or deletions at six rearrangement sites could be assigned. Within each subset, clonotype counts were normalized to sorted cell number, and only after that were true diversity and Gini coefficients computed with the tcR R package. The overlap coefficient, calculated on TCRB nucleotide sequences, was used to quantify repertoire sharing. As a proxy for the pre-selection repertoire, out-of-frame TCRB sequences from naive cells were analyzed. TCRdb limited this immuneACCESS table to in-frame rearrangements with V and J called. A share of clones is missing; checked studies link under half to unresolved V genes, and the rest is unexplained. V, J and clone size reflect that table, while D and trimming were determined from the DNA. The sample records about 470,000 clones, 30% of which are singletons. Clones ranked in the top ten supply almost 0.065% of the sample.

A note on this clone: Its antigen is unknown. The sample holds no much larger clone one base away, and base qualities are not on file. The sample holds other DNA sequences that translate to the same CDR3.

The V gene is TRBV30 and the J gene is TRBJ1-1, with a weak D call of TRBD1 (5 bases match). This receptor was identified in a man aged 18 to 30 in good health. Sequencing was performed on naive CD4+ T cells from blood. The cell subset or site label, read with the paper, signifies: true naive CD4+ T cells. The base sequence is TGTGCCTGGAGACGAGGGGACACTGAAGCTTTCTTT. Translated, it reads CAWRRGDTEAFF.